This T cell receptor beta chain is from a study of identical twins. This CDR3 has 15 amino acids. Germline V gene sequence: CDR1 SGHRS, CDR2 YFSETQ. Trimming took 0 bases from V and 10 from J; bases not matched to a gene: 7. TCRdb reprocessed the 5' RACE reads with MiXCR, giving one entry per CDR3 protein. The sample lists over 600,000 distinct CDR3 sequences; 21% were seen once. The same sample was also used in a study of T cells expressing NK-cell markers.

The rearrangement joins TRBV5-1 to TRBJ1-6, with 7 bases matching TRBD1. The source of this sequence is a woman younger than 35 in good health. The sample consisted of PBMCs. The CDR3 DNA is TGCGCCAGCAGCTTGGGCCAGGGGGAAGGATCACCCCTCCACTTT. Translation: CASSLGQGEGSPLHF.